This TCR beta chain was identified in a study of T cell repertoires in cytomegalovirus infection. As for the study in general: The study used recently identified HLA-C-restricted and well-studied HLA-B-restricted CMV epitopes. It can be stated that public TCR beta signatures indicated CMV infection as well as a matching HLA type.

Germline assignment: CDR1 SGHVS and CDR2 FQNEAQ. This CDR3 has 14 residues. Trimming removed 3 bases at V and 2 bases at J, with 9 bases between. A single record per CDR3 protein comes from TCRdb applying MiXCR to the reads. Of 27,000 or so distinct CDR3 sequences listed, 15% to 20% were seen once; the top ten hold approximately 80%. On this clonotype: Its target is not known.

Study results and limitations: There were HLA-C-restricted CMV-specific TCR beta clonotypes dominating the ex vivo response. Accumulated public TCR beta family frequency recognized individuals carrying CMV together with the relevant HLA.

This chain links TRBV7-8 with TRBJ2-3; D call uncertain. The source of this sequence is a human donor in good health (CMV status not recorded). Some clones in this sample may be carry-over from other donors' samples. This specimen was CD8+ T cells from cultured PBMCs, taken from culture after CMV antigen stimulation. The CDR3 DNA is TGTGCCAGCAGCTTTAGCAGCTTCACAGATACGCAGTATTTT. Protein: CASSFSSFTDTQYF.